Below, 2 T cell receptor beta chains from the same sample are listed, as sequenced in a study of blood T cell repertoires in COVID-19. Repertoires were generated with immunoSEQ multiplex PCR, while TCRdb's copy carries only in-frame clones and drops some. This table holds roughly 200,000 clones, more than 75% found once. The sequenced sample consisted of peripheral blood. Every receptor here comes from a man aged 35 to 55 with active or convalescent COVID-19.

V and J are TRBV6-1 and TRBJ1-5; D possibly corresponds to TRBD1 (5 bases). V lost 2 bases, J lost 2 bases, and 16 bases lay in between. The CDR3 has 17 residues. CDR1 MNHNS and CDR2 SASEGT come from the germline V gene. CDR3 loop: CASSERGRVYGNQPQHF. The CDR3 DNA reads as TGTGCCAGCAGTGAAAGGGGAAGGGTCTACGGCAATCAGCCCCAGCATTTT.

This clone was seen more than once but under ten times. This chain links TRBV2 with TRBJ1-3; 8 nucleotides agree with TRBD1. Trimming took 4 bases from V and 1 from J; bases not matched to a gene: 3. The V gene's germline CDR1 is SNHLY and CDR2 FYNNEI. The CDR3 extends over 15 amino acids. The CDR3 coding sequence is TGTGCCAGCAGTGGGGACAGGAATTCTGGAAACACCATATATTTT. It translates to CASSGDRNSGNTIYF.